A single sample is the source of the 10 T cell receptor beta chains below, sequenced in a study of shared clonotypes between healthy human individuals. Some clones are missing from TCRdb's copy, which holds only in-frame ones; the method was immunoSEQ multiplex PCR. The sample lists fewer than 600,000 clones; around 79% were seen once. Material for sequencing was PBMCs. These receptors all stem from a woman in her thirties or forties in good health. Some clones in this sample may be carry-over from other donors' samples.

The rearrangement uses TRBV2 and TRBJ2-3; D perhaps matches TRBD2 (6 bases). Germline loops: CDR1 SNHLY, CDR2 FYNNEI. V was cut by 0 bases and J by 1 base, with 14 bases left in between. The CDR3 is 17 residues long. Here the CDR3 reads CASSEAGSGTRTDTQYF. DNA of the CDR3: TGTGCCAGCAGTGAAGCGGGGTCTGGGACTCGCACAGATACGCAGTATTTT.

This clone appeared a single time. The V call is TRBV18, the J call TRBJ2-7; D unclear. Germline V gene data show CDR1 as KGHSH and CDR2 as LQKENI. Deletions cut 6 bases from V and 0 bases from J, with 18 bases between. This CDR3 spans 16 amino acids. DNA for the CDR3: TGTGCCAGCTCGCCTACCCCCCCGGGTAGCTCCTACGAGCAGTACTTC. It yields the protein CASSPTPPGSSYEQYF.

This clone was observed a single time. V gene TRBV5-6 combines with J gene TRBJ2-7, with D perhaps given as TRBD1 or TRBD2 (5 bases each). CDR3 length: 13 residues. V shed 3 bases and J shed 6 bases, with 13 bases lying between them. Germline values: CDR1 SGHDT, CDR2 YYEEEE. CDR3 residues: CASSYGVGLEQYF. In nucleotides, the CDR3 is TGTGCCAGCAGCTACGGGGTGGGGCTCGAGCAGTACTTC.

The chain links TRBV7-6 to TRBJ2-4, with D possibly matching TRBD1 (7 bases). In germline, CDR1 is SGHVS, CDR2 FNYEAQ. This CDR3 contains 14 residues. V was shortened by 4 bases and J by 10 bases, with 17 bases between the two germline ends. The CDR3 bases are TGTGCCAGCAGCTCCGGCGACAGGGCGGGAATTCAGTACTTC. Translation: CASSSGDRAGIQYF.

V gene TRBV6-6 combines with J gene TRBJ1-1, with D uncertain. The germline V gene has CDR1 MNHNY and CDR2 SVGAGI (reference sequence). This CDR3 comprises 14 residues. The germline V and J ends were trimmed by 0 bases and 5 bases, with 10 bases remaining between them. CDR3 amino acids: CASSYSIQETEAFF. Here the CDR3 DNA reads TGTGCCAGCAGTTACTCGATCCAGGAGACTGAAGCTTTCTTT.

The genes are TRBV4-1 and TRBJ2-1; the D gene is possibly TRBD2 (5 bases). Germline V CDR1 and CDR2: MGHRA, YSYEKL. The CDR3 spans 15 residues. V lost 4 bases to trimming and J lost 1 base, with 11 bases between them. The DNA for the CDR3 is TGCGCCAGCAGCCGAGGGTTAGATTCCTACAATGAGCAGTTCTTC. Residues: CASSRGLDSYNEQFF.

The V and J genes are TRBV6-5 and TRBJ2-2; D is unresolved. CDR1 is MNHEY, CDR2 SVGAGI, per germline. V was shortened by 5 bases and J by 5 bases, with 15 bases between the two germline ends. The CDR3 length is 15 residues. CDR3 nucleotides: TGTGCCAGCAGTAAACAATCTGGGGTTACCGGGGAGCTGTTTTTT. Encoded protein: CASSKQSGVTGELFF.

The V gene is TRBV7-7, the J gene TRBJ2-7, with 7 bases identical to TRBD1. Looked up from germline, CDR1 is SSHAT and CDR2 is FNYEAQ (reference sequence). The CDR3 extends over 15 amino acids. V lost 1 base to trimming and J lost 7 bases; unmatched junction nucleotides: 10. DNA of the CDR3: TGTGCCAGCAGCTTAGGCGACAGGGTTGGTTGGGAGCAGTACTTC. Residues: CASSLGDRVGWEQYF.

The J gene is TRBJ2-7, the V gene TRBV9; 9 bases align to TRBD2. Germline V CDR1 and CDR2: SGDLS, YYNGEE. Trimming cost V 4 bases and J 7 bases; bases outside gene matches: 15. The CDR3 sequence is 16 residues long. The CDR3 sequence: CASSSPLAGATGEQYF. The CDR3, as DNA: TGTGCCAGCAGCTCACCCTTAGCGGGAGCCACGGGGGAGCAGTACTTC.

The chain joins TRBV7-3 to TRBJ2-1; 7 bases match TRBD2. The CDR3 extends over 16 amino acids. V dropped 0 bases and J dropped 3; count of bases not matched to a gene: 5. Germline V gene data show CDR1 as SGHTA and CDR2 as FQGTGA. CDR3: CASSLTGAGLYNEQFF. The DNA of the CDR3 is TGTGCCAGCAGCTTAACAGGAGCGGGGCTCTACAATGAGCAGTTCTTC.